This TCR beta chain stems from a study of shared T cell receptors in the human thymus. Only in-frame clones appear in the TCRdb table, and some are missing; sequencing was by immunoSEQ multiplex PCR. Of 600,000 or so clones listed, approximately 89% were seen once; the top ten hold 0.0094%. The CDR3 is 16 amino acids. Germline values: CDR1 SGDLS, CDR2 YYNGEE. V was shortened by 4 bases and J by 3 bases, with 16 bases between the two germline ends. This same sample was also part of a study on human thymus T cells. That work states: Surgeons resected thymus tissue during corrective heart surgery. Seemingly biased V and J gene usage marked thymic and blood repertoires. In unrelated individuals, thymic repertoires overlapped highly, according to related research.

The rearrangement links TRBV9 to TRBJ2-2, with a weak D call TRBD2 (5 bases). This receptor was identified in a boy less than two years old with a congenital heart defect. Sequencing was carried out using thymocytes. CDR3 nucleotide sequence: TGTGCCAGCAGCCCTTTACTAGTTTCGTACACCGGGGAGCTGTTTTTT. This sequence encodes CASSPLLVSYTGELFF.